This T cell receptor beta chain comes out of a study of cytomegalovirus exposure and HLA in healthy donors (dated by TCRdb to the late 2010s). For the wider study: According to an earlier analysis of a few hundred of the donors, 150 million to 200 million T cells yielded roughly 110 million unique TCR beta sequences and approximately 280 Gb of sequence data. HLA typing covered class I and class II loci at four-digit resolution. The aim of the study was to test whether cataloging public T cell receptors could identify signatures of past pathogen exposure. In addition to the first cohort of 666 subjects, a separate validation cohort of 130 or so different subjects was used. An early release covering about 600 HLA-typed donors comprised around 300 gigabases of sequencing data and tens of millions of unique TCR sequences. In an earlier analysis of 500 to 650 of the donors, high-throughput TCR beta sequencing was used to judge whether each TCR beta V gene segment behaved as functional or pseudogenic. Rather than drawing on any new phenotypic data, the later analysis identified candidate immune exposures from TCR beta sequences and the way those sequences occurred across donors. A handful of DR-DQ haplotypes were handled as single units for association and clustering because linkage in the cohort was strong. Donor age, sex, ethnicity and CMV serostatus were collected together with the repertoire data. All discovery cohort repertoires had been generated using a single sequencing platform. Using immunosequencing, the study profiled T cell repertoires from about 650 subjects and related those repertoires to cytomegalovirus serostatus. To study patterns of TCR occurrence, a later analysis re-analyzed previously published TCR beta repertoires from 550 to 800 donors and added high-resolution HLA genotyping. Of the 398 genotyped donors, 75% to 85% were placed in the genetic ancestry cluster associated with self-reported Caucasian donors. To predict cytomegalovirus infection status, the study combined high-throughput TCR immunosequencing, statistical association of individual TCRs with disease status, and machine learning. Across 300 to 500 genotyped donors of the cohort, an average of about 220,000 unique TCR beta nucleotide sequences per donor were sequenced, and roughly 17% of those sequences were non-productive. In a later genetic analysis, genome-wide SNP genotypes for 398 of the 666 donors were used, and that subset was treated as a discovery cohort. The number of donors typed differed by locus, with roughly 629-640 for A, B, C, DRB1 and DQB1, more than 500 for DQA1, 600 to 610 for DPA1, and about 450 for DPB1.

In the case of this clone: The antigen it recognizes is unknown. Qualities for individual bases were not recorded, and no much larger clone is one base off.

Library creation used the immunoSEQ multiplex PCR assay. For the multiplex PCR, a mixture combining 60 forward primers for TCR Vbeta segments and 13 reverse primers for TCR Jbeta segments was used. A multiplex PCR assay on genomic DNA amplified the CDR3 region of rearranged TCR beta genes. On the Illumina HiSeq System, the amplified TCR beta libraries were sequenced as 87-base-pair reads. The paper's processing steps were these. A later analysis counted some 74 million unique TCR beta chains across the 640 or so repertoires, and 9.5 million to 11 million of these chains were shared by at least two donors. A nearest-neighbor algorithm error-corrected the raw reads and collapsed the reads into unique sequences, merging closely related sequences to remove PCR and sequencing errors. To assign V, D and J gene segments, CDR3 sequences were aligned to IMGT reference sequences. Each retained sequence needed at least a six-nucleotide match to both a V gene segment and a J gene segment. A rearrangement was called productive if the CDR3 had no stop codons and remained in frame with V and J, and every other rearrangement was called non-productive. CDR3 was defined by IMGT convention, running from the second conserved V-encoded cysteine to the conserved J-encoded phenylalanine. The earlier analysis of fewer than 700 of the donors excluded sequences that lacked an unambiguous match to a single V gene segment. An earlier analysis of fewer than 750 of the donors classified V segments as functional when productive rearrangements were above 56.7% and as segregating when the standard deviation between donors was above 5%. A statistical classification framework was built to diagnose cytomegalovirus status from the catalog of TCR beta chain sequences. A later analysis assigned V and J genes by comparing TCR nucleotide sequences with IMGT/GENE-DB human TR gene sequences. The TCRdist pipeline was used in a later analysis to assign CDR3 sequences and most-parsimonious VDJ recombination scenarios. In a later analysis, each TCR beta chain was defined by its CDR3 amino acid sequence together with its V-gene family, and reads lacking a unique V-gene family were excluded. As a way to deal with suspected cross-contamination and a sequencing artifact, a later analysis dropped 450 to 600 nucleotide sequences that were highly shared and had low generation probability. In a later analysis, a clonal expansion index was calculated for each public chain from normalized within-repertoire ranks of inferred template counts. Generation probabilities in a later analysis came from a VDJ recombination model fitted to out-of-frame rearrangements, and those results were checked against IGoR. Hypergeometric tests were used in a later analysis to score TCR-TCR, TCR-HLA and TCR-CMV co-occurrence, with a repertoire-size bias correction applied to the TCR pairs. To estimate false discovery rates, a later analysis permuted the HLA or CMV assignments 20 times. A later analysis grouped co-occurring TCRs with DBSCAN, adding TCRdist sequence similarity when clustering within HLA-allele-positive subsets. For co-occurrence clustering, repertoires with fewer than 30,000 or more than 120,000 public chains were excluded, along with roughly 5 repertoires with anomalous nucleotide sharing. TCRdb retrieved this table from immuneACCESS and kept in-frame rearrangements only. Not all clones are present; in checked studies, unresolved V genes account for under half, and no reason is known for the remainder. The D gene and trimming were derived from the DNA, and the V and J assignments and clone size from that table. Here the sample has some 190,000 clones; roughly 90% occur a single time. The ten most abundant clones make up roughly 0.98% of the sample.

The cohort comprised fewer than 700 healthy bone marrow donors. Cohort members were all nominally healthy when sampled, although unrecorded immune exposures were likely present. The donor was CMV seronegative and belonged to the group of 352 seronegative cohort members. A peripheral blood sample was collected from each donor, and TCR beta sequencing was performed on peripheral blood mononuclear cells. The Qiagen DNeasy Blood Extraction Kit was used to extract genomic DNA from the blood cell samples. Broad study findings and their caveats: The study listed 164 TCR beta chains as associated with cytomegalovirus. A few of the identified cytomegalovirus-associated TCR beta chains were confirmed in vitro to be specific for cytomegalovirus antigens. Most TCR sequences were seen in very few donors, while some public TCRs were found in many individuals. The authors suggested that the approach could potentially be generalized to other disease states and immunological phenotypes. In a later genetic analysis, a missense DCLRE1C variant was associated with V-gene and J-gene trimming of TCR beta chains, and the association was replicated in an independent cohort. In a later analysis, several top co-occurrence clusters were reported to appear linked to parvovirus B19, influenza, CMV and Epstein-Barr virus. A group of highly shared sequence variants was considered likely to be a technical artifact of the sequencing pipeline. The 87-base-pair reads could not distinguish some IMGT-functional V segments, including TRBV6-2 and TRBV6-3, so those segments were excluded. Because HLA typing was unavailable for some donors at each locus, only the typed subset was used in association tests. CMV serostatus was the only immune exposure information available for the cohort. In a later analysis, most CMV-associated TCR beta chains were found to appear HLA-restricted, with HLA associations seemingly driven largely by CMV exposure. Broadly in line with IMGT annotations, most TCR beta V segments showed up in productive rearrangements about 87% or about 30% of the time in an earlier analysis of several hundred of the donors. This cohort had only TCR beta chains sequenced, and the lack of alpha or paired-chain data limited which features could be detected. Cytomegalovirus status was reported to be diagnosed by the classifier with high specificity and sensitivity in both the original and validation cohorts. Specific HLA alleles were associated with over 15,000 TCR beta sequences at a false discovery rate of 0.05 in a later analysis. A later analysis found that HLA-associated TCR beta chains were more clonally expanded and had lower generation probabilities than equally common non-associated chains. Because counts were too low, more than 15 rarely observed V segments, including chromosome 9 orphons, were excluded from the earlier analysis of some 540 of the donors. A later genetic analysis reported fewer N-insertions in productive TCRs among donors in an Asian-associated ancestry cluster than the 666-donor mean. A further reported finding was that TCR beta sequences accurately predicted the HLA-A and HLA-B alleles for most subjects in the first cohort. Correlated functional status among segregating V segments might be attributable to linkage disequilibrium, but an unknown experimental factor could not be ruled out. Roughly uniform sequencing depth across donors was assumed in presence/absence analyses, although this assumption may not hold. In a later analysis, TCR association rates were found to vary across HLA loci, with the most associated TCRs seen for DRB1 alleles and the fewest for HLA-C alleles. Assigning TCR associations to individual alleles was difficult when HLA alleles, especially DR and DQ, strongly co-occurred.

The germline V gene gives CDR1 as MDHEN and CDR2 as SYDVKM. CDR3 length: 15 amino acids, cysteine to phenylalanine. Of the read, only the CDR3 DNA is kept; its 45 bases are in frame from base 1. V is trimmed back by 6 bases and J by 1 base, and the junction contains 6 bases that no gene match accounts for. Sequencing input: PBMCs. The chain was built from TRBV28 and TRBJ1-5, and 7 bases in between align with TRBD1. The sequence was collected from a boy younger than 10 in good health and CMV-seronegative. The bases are TGTGCCAGCAGAGCTCAGGGGGGCAGCAATCAGCCCCAGCATTTT. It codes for CASRAQGGSNQPQHF.